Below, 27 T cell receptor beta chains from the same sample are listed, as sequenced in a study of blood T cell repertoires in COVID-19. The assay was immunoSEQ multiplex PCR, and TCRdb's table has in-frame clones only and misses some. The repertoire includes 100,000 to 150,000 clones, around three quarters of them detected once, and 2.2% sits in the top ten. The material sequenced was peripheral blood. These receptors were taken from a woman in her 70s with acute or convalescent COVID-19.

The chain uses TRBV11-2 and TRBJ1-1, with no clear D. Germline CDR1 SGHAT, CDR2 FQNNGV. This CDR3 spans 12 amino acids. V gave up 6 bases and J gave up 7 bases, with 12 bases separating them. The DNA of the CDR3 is TGTGCCAGCAGATATACGCCGGGTGAAGCTTTCTTT. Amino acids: CASRYTPGEAFF.

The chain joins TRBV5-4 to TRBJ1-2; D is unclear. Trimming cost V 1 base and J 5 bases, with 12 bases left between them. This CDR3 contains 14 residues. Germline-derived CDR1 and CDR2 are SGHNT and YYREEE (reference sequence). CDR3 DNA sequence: TGTGCCAGCAGCTTGCGGGCGGGTCCTTATGGCTACACCTTC. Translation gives CASSLRAGPYGYTF.

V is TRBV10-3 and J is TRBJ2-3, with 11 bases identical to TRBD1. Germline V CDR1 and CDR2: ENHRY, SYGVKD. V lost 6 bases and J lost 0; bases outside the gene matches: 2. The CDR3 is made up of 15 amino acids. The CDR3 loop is CAIRRDRGSTDTQYF. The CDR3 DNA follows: TGTGCCATCAGAAGGGACAGGGGGAGCACAGATACGCAGTATTTT.

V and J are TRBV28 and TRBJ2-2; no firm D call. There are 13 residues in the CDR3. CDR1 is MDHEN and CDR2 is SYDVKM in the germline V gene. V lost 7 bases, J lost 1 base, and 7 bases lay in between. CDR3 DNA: TGTGCCAGCACACGGGTGAACACCGGGGAGCTGTTTTTT. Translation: CASTRVNTGELFF.

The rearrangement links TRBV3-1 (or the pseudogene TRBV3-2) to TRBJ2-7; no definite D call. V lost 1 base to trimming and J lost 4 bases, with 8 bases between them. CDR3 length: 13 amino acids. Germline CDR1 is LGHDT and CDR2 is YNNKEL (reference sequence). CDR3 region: CASSQVSVYEQYF. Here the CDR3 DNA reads TGTGCCAGCAGCCAAGTGTCTGTTTACGAGCAGTACTTC.

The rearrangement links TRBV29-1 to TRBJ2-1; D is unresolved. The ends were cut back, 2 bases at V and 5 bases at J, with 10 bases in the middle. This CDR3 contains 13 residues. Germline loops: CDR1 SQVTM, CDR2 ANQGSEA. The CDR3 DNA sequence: TGCAGCGTTGAAACTGGCAGGCACAATGAGCAGTTCTTC. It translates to CSVETGRHNEQFF.

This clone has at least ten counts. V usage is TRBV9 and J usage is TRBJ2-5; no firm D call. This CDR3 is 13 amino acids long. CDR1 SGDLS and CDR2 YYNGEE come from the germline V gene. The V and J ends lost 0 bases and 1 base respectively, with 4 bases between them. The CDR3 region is CASSVGLQETQYF. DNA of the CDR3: TGTGCCAGCAGCGTAGGGCTCCAAGAGACCCAGTACTTC. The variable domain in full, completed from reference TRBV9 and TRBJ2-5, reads DSGVTQTPKHLITATGQRVTLRCSPRSGDLSVYWYQQSLDQGLQFLIQYYNGEERAKGNILERFSAQQFPDLHSELNLSSLELGDSALYFCASSVGLQETQYFGPGTRLLVL.

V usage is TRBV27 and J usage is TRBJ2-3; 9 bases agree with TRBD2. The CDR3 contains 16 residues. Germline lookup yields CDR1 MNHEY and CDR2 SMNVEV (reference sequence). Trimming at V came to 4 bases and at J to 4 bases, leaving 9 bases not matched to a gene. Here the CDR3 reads CASSYLAGDHPDTQYF. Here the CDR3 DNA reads TGTGCCAGCAGTTATTTAGCGGGAGATCATCCAGATACGCAGTATTTT.

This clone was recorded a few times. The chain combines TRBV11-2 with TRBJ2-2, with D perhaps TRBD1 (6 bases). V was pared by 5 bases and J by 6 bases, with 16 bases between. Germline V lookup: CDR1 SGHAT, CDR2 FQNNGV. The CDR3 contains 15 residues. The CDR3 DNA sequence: TGTGCCAGCAGCAAATTCAGGGGAAGGGCCGGGGAGCTGTTTTTT. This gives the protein CASSKFRGRAGELFF.

The CDR3 protein is CASSPYLGTVSRDEQYF. The CDR3 DNA follows: TGTGCCAGCAGTCCCTACCTAGGGACAGTCTCCAGGGACGAGCAGTACTTC. The gene calls are TRBV27 and TRBJ2-7; 7 nucleotides agree with TRBD1. Germline CDR1 is MNHEY and CDR2 is SMNVEV (reference sequence). The CDR3 contains 17 residues. The ends lost 5 bases at V and 5 bases at J; junction bases unmatched: 18.

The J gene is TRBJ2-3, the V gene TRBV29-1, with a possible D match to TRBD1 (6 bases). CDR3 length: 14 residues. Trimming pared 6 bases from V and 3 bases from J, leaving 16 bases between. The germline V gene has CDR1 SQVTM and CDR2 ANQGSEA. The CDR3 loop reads CSVNTGKWTDTQYF. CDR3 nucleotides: TGCAGCGTCAATACAGGGAAATGGACAGATACGCAGTATTTT.

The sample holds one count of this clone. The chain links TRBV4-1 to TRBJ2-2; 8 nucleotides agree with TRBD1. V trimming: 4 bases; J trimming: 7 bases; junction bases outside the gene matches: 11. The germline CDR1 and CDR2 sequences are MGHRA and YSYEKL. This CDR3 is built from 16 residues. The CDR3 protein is CASSRFGQGQGGELFF. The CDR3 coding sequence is TGCGCCAGCAGCCGGTTCGGACAGGGCCAAGGCGGGGAGCTGTTTTTT.

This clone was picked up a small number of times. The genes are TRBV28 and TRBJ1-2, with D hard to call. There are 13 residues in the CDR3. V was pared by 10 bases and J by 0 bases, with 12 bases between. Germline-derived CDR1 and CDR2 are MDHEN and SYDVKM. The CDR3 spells CAIYRGANYGYTF. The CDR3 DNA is TGTGCCATTTATCGAGGAGCTAACTATGGCTACACCTTC.

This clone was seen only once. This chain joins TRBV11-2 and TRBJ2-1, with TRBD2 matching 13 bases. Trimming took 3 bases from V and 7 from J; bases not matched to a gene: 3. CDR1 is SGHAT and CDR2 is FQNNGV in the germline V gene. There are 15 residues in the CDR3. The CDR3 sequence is CASSFGTSGTNEQFF. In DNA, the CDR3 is TGTGCCAGCAGCTTTGGGACTAGCGGGACTAATGAGCAGTTCTTC.

CDR3 amino acids: CASSHGQGDYGYTF. CDR3 nucleotides: TGTGCCAGCAGTCACGGACAGGGAGACTATGGCTACACCTTC. The chain is built from TRBV27 and TRBJ1-2; 8 nucleotides align to TRBD1. Germline lookup yields CDR1 MNHEY and CDR2 SMNVEV (reference sequence). V trimming: 5 bases; J trimming: 3 bases; junction bases outside the gene matches: 5. The CDR3 is made up of 14 amino acids.

As DNA, the CDR3 is TGTGCCAGCAGCTTAAGCGGCCAAGAGACCCAGTACTTC. As protein: CASSLSGQETQYF. The V gene is TRBV7-3, the J gene TRBJ2-5; D not resolved. Germline CDR1 SGHTA, CDR2 FQGTGA. The germline V and J ends were trimmed by 1 base and 1 base, with 4 bases remaining between them. This CDR3 has 13 residues. Full variable domain (remainder filled in from reference TRBV7-3 and TRBJ2-5): GAGVSQTPSNKVTEKGKYVELRCDPISGHTALYWYRQSLGQGPEFLIYFQGTGAADDSGLPNDRFFAVRPEGSVSTLKIQRTERGDSAVYLCASSLSGQETQYFGPGTRLLVL.

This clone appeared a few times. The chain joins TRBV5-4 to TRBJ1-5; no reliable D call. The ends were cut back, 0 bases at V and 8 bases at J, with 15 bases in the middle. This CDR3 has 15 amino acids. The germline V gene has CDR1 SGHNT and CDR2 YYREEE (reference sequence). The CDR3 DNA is TGTGCCAGCAGCTTGGAACCGGGGTCTATGGAGCCCCAGCATTTT. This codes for CASSLEPGSMEPQHF.

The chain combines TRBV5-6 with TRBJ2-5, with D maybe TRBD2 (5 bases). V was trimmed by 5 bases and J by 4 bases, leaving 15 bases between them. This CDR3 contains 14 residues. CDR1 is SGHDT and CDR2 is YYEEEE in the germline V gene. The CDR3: CASRAAGPSETQYF. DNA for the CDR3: TGTGCCAGCAGAGCGGCCGGACCCTCAGAGACCCAGTACTTC.

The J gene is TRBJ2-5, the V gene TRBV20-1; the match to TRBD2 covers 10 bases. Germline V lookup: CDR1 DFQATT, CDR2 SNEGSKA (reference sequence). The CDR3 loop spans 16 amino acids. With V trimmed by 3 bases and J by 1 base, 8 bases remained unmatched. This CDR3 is CSASRASGGPQETQYF. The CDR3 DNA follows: TGCAGTGCTAGTAGGGCTAGCGGGGGCCCCCAAGAGACCCAGTACTTC.

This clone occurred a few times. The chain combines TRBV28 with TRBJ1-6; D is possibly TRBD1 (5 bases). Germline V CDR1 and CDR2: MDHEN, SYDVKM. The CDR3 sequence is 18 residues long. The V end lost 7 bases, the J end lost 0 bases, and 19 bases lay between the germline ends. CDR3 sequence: CASTRWGTSSSYNSPLHF. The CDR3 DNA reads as TGTGCCAGCACCCGGTGGGGGACTTCGAGCTCCTATAATTCACCCCTCCACTTT.

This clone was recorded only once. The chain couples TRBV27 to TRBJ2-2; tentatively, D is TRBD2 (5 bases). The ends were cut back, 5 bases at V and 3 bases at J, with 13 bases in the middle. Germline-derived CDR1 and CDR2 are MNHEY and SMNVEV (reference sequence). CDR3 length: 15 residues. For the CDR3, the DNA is TGTGCCAGCAGTCTCCGGGGTTATGACACCGGGGAGCTGTTTTTT. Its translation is CASSLRGYDTGELFF.

As DNA, the CDR3 is TGTGCCAGCAGCTTCCAGATACTCCCCGGGACAGAATACGAGCAGTACTTC. Its protein is CASSFQILPGTEYEQYF. The chain links TRBV7-8 to TRBJ2-7; 7 bases align to TRBD1. The V segment lost 3 bases and the J segment 4 bases; nucleotides outside the gene matches: 15. The CDR3 runs to 17 residues. The germline V gene encodes CDR1 SGHVS and CDR2 FQNEAQ. Complete variable domain (other parts from reference TRBV7-8 and TRBJ2-7): GAGVSQSPRYKVAKRGQDVALRCDPISGHVSLFWYQQALGQGPEFLTYFQNEAQLDKSGLPSDRFFAERPEGSVSTLKIQRTQQEDSAVYLCASSFQILPGTEYEQYFGPGTRLTVT.

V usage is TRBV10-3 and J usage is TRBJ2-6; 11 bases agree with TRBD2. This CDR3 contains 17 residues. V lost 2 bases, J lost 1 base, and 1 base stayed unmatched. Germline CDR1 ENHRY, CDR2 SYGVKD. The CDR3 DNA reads TGTGCCATCAGTGAGCCTAGCGGGGGGTCTGGGGCCAACGTCCTGACTTTC. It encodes CAISEPSGGSGANVLTF.

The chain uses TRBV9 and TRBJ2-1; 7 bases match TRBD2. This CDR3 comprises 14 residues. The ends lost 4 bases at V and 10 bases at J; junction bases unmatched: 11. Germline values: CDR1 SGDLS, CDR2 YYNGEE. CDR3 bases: TGTGCCAGCAGCCCTAAGACTAGCCAATCGGAGCAGTTCTTC. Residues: CASSPKTSQSEQFF.

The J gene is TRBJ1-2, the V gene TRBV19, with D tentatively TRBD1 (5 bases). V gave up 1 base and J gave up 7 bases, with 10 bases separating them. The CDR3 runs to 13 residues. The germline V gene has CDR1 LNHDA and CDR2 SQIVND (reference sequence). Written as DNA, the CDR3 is TGTGCCAGTAGTATAGGCAGGGCCGCTGGCTACACCTTC. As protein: CASSIGRAAGYTF.

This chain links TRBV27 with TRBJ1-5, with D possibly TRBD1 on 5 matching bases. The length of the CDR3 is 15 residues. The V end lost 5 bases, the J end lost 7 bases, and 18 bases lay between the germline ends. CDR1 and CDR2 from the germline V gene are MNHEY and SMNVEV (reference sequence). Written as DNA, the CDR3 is TGTGCCAGCAGTCTAGCCGTTGGGGGGGGGCAGCCCCAGCATTTT. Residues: CASSLAVGGGQPQHF.

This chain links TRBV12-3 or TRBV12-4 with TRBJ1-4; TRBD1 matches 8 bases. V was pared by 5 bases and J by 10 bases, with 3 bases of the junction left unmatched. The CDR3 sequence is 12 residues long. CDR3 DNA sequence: TGTGCCAGCAGTCTCACAGGGGGAAAACTGTTTTTT. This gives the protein CASSLTGGKLFF.